The clone carrying this T cell receptor beta chain was picked up many times. This specimen comes from a study of blood T cell repertoires in COVID-19. J was trimmed by 4 bases and V by 0 bases; bases with no gene match: 3. This CDR3 region has 16 residues. CDR1 is LNHNV, CDR2 YYDKDF, per germline (reference sequence). Sequencing used immunoSEQ multiplex PCR; TCRdb keeps in-frame clones, though not all of them. The table lists 200,000 or so clones, about four fifths of them singletons, with approximately 4.8% in the top ten. Participants had their cohort set by participant-reported clinical history. The source material was PBMCs or T cells enriched from blood (not recorded which). This TCR was recovered from a woman between 45 and 60 years old who had been exposed to COVID-19. V usage is TRBV15 and J usage is TRBJ2-1, with 10 bases lining up with TRBD2. The CDR3 is CATSRESGGDYNEQFF. The CDR3 DNA is TGTGCCACCAGCAGAGAAAGCGGGGGGGATTACAATGAGCAGTTCTTC.